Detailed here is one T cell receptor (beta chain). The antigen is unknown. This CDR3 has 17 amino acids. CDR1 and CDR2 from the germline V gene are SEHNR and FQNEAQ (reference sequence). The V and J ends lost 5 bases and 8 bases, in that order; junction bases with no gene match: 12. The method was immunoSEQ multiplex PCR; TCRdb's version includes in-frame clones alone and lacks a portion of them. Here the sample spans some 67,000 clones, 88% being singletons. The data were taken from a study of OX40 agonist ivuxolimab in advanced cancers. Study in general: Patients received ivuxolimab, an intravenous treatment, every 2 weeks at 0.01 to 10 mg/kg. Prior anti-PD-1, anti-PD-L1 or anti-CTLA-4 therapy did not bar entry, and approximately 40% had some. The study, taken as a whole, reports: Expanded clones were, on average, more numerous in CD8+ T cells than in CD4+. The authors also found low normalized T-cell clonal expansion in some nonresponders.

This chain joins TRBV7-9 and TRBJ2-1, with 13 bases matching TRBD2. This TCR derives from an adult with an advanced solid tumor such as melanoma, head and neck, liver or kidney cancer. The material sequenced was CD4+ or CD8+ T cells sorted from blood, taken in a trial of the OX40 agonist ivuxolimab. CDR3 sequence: CASSQGLAGPNGDEQFF. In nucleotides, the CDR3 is TGTGCCAGCAGCCAGGGACTAGCGGGACCTAACGGCGATGAGCAGTTCTTC.